This TCR beta chain stems from a study of blood T cells in healthy people across ages. Primed by a sample-barcoded 5' primer and a J-beta primer mix, a second PCR proceeded for about 7 to 11 cycles. TCRdb called the 5' RACE reads again in MiXCR, with one record for every CDR3 protein. The table lists 1.5 million to 2 million distinct CDR3 sequences, around 35% of them singletons. Total RNA, at least 5.5 micrograms per sample, was extracted from PBMCs. As for this clonotype: Its antigen remains unknown.

Overall study findings and caveats: TCR beta diversity per million T cells fell roughly linearly with age.

This CDR3 is built from 13 residues. The V gene's germline CDR1 is SGHRS and CDR2 YFSETQ. Trimming took 4 bases from V and 6 from J; bases not matched to a gene: 4. The V call is TRBV5-1, the J call TRBJ2-3; TRBD1 agrees at 8 bases. The sequence derives from a woman aged 25 to 39 in good health. Sequencing was done on a sample of blood. The CDR3 protein is CASSPRTGDTQYF. The DNA for the CDR3 is TGCGCCAGCAGCCCCCGGACAGGGGATACGCAGTATTTT. The full variable domain, in which reference TRBV5-1 and TRBJ2-3 provide the parts outside the CDR3, is KAGVTQTPRYLIKTRGQQVTLSCSPISGHRSVSWYQQTPGQGLQFLFEYFSETQRNKGNFPGRFSGRQFSNSRSEMNVSTLELGDSALYLCASSPRTGDTQYFGPGTRLTVL.